Below are 30 T cell receptor beta chains sequenced from a single sample in a study of cytomegalovirus exposure and HLA in healthy donors. PCR primers comprised 60 Vbeta and 13 Jbeta primers. TCRdb's copy holds only in-frame clones and misses some; the assay was immunoSEQ multiplex PCR. The sample totals 100,000 to 150,000 clones. Sequenced sample: PBMCs. Receptor source: a man aged 18 to 29 in good health and CMV-seronegative.

The chain uses TRBV19 and TRBJ2-3, with D maybe TRBD2 (6 bases). The ends were cut back, 5 bases at V and 1 base at J, with 10 bases in the middle. This CDR3 has 14 residues. Germline loops: CDR1 LNHDA, CDR2 SQIVND (reference sequence). Here the CDR3 reads CASSLSGGTDTQYF. The CDR3, as DNA: TGTGCCAGTAGTTTATCGGGAGGCACAGATACGCAGTATTTT. Complete variable domain (other parts from reference TRBV19 and TRBJ2-3): DGGITQSPKYLFRKEGQNVTLSCEQNLNHDAMYWYRQDPGQGLRLIYYSQIVNDFQKGDIAEGYSVSREKKESFPLTVTSAQKNPTAFYLCASSLSGGTDTQYFGPGTRLTVL.

The chain couples TRBV5-4 to TRBJ2-5, with no clear D. The CDR3 is made up of 15 amino acids. Germline CDR1 SGHNT, CDR2 YYREEE (reference sequence). Trimming stripped 2 bases from V and 0 bases from J, with 11 bases between. The DNA for the CDR3 is TGTGCCAGCAGCTTACCAAACATGTACCAAGAGACCCAGTACTTC. It codes for CASSLPNMYQETQYF. The full variable domain, in which reference TRBV5-4 and TRBJ2-5 provide the parts outside the CDR3, is ETGVTQSPTHLIKTRGQQVTLRCSSQSGHNTVSWYQQALGQGPQFIFQYYREEENGRGNFPPRFSGLQFPNYSSELNVNALELDDSALYLCASSLPNMYQETQYFGPGTRLLVL.

The rearrangement uses TRBV28 and TRBJ1-1; D perhaps matches TRBD1 (5 bases). Trimming took 4 bases from V and 10 from J, leaving 13 bases between them. The germline CDR1 and CDR2 sequences are MDHEN and SYDVKM. The CDR3 contains 12 residues. For the CDR3, the DNA is TGTGCCAGCAGTTCTCCCCTCGGGGGAGCTTTCTTT. Translated: CASSSPLGGAFF.

The CDR3: CASSLQGYQPQHF. CDR3 DNA sequence: TGTGCCAGCAGCCTACAGGGGTATCAGCCCCAGCATTTT. This chain joins TRBV7-2 and TRBJ1-5, with 7 bases lining up with TRBD1. In germline, CDR1 is SGHTA, CDR2 FQGNSA. Trimming took 5 bases from V and 5 from J; bases not matched to a gene: 3. The CDR3 covers 13 residues.

This rearrangement joins TRBV5-8 to TRBJ2-1; D remains unclear. Trimming left V 0 bases short and J 0 bases short, with 10 bases between. This CDR3 has 16 amino acids. CDR1 is SGHTS and CDR2 is YDEGEE in the germline V gene. CDR3 sequence: CASSLVVSSSYNEQFF. The CDR3 bases are TGTGCCAGCAGCTTGGTTGTTTCCAGCTCCTACAATGAGCAGTTCTTC.

The V and J genes are TRBV7-2 and TRBJ2-5; 8 nucleotides align to TRBD2. The CDR3 has 16 residues. V lost 3 bases to trimming and J lost 2 bases; unmatched junction nucleotides: 8. From germline, CDR1 is SGHTA and CDR2 FQGNSA. This CDR3 is CASSFAAGVGQETQYF. The CDR3 DNA sequence: TGTGCCAGCAGCTTTGCAGCGGGAGTGGGGCAAGAGACCCAGTACTTC.

J is TRBJ2-6 and V is TRBV28, with 8 bases matching TRBD1. V was pared by 7 bases and J by 2 bases, with 10 bases of the junction left unmatched. The germline gives CDR1 MDHEN, CDR2 SYDVKM. The CDR3 has 17 amino acids. CDR3 region: CASTLEAGGAGANVLTF. The CDR3, as DNA: TGTGCCAGCACCCTAGAAGCAGGGGGCGCTGGGGCCAACGTCCTGACTTTC.

This chain uses TRBV5-1 with TRBJ2-2; D is unresolved. The CDR3 has 13 amino acids. V lost 4 bases and J lost 8, with 12 bases in between. Germline CDR1 is SGHRS and CDR2 is YFSETQ. This chain's CDR3 is CASSQPPTGELFF. DNA of the CDR3: TGCGCCAGCAGCCAACCTCCTACTGGGGAGCTGTTTTTT.

The J gene is TRBJ1-5, the V gene TRBV4-3; tentative D call: TRBD1 (5 bases). The CDR3 is 16 amino acids. Germline loops: CDR1 LGHNA, CDR2 YSLEER. Trimming removed 0 bases from V and 4 bases from J, with 13 bases in between. CDR3: CASSQEWTPPNQPQHF. CDR3 coding DNA: TGCGCCAGCAGCCAAGAATGGACACCCCCGAATCAGCCCCAGCATTTT.

V is TRBV5-1 and J is TRBJ1-1; 7 positions match TRBD1. The CDR3 spans 16 residues. The J segment lost 6 bases and the V segment lost 3 bases, leaving 14 bases of the junction unmatched. Per germline, CDR1 SGHRS and CDR2 YFSETQ. The CDR3 DNA reads TGCGCCAGCAGCTGGGGGACAGCTACGCCTACCGCTGAAGCTTTCTTT. As protein: CASSWGTATPTAEAFF.

V usage is TRBV10-3 and J usage is TRBJ2-7, with TRBD1 as a possible D gene (5 bases). This CDR3 is 14 amino acids long. V was clipped by 3 bases and J by 0 bases, with 9 bases between them. The germline gives CDR1 ENHRY, CDR2 SYGVKD. This chain's CDR3 is CAISDPTASYEQYF. The CDR3 nucleotides read TGTGCCATCAGTGATCCGACAGCCTCCTACGAGCAGTACTTC.

V usage is TRBV5-1 and J usage is TRBJ1-2, with TRBD1 identical over 7 bases. V shed 7 bases, J shed 8 bases, and the junction held 8 bases outside the gene matches. The germline V gene has CDR1 SGHRS and CDR2 YFSETQ. The CDR3 runs to 12 residues. Written as DNA, the CDR3 is TGCGCCAGCGGAATAACAGGGGACGGCTACACCTTC. This gives the protein CASGITGDGYTF.

The chain has TRBV6-1 and TRBJ2-5; TRBD1 is a possible D gene (5 bases). The germline V gene encodes CDR1 MNHNS and CDR2 SASEGT. The CDR3 sequence is 13 residues long. V shed 1 base and J shed 5 bases, with 8 bases lying between them. This CDR3 is CASSEVWGETQYF. The CDR3 coding sequence is TGTGCCAGCAGTGAAGTGTGGGGCGAGACCCAGTACTTC.

The chain couples TRBV7-3 to TRBJ2-1; 8 positions match TRBD2. J lost 7 bases, V lost 1 base, and 9 bases had no gene match. This CDR3 contains 16 residues. Germline V gene data show CDR1 as SGHTA and CDR2 as FQGTGA. The CDR3 loop reads CASSLIAGGFRNEQFF. CDR3 coding DNA: TGTGCCAGCAGCTTAATCGCGGGGGGCTTTAGGAATGAGCAGTTCTTC. The full variable domain, rest sourced from reference TRBV7-3 and TRBJ2-1, is GAGVSQTPSNKVTEKGKYVELRCDPISGHTALYWYRQSLGQGPEFLIYFQGTGAADDSGLPNDRFFAVRPEGSVSTLKIQRTERGDSAVYLCASSLIAGGFRNEQFFGPGTRLTVL.

The chain has TRBV18 and TRBJ1-1; TRBD1 might be the D (5 bases). Trimming removed 2 bases at V and 0 bases at J, with 13 bases between. Per the germline V gene, CDR1 is KGHSH and CDR2 is LQKENI. The CDR3 is made up of 16 amino acids. CDR3 protein: CASSPKVDSLNTEAFF. The CDR3 nucleotides are TGTGCCAGCTCACCAAAGGTTGACAGCTTGAACACTGAAGCTTTCTTT.

The chain employs TRBV5-1 and TRBJ1-1; D not certain. This CDR3 region has 15 residues. V was trimmed by 2 bases and J by 5 bases, leaving 16 bases between them. CDR1 is SGHRS and CDR2 is YFSETQ in the germline V gene. Here the CDR3 reads CASSFLGWQVTEAFF. The CDR3 coding sequence is TGCGCCAGCAGCTTCCTCGGCTGGCAGGTTACTGAAGCTTTCTTT.

The CDR3 bases are TGTGCCAGCTCCCGCGGCGGGGCGGGAGATGAGCAGTTCTTC. Translation: CASSRGGAGDEQFF. The rearrangement joins TRBV18 to TRBJ2-1, with TRBD2 matching 7 bases. This CDR3 is built from 14 residues. CDR1 and CDR2 (germline): KGHSH, LQKENI. Unmatched junction bases numbered 10, after V lost 6 bases and J lost 8 bases.

The rearrangement joins TRBV7-8 to TRBJ1-1; 8 bases fit TRBD1. This CDR3 contains 18 residues. From germline, CDR1 is SGHVS and CDR2 FQNEAQ. The junction had 21 bases not matched to a gene; V was cut back by 5 bases and J by 7 bases. CDR3 in amino acids: CASSPHKLTGVGLNEAFF. CDR3 bases: TGTGCCAGCAGCCCCCACAAATTGACAGGGGTAGGATTGAATGAAGCTTTCTTT.

This sequence joins TRBV5-6 and TRBJ2-7; TRBD2 is a possible D gene (5 bases). Trimming stripped 6 bases from V and 0 bases from J, with 22 bases between. Germline V gene sequence: CDR1 SGHDT, CDR2 YYEEEE. The CDR3 has 17 residues. The CDR3 coding sequence is TGTGCCAGCACCACGACCTCCCGGGATCCCAGCTCCTACGAGCAGTACTTC. Translated: CASTTTSRDPSSYEQYF.

This chain joins TRBV7-8 and TRBJ2-2; a possible D gene is TRBD1 (6 bases). There are 17 residues in the CDR3. Trimming stripped 1 base from V and 0 bases from J, with 12 bases between. Germline assignment: CDR1 SGHVS and CDR2 FQNEAQ. Here the CDR3 DNA reads TGTGCCAGCAGCTTAGGTGGGGGCACGACGAACACCGGGGAGCTGTTTTTT. Its translation is CASSLGGGTTNTGELFF.

The chain carries TRBV14 and TRBJ2-7, with D unresolved. CDR1 and CDR2 from the germline V gene are SGHDN and FVKESK. The ends were cut back, 5 bases at V and 0 bases at J, with 5 bases in the middle. The CDR3 loop spans 12 amino acids. CDR3 in DNA: TGTGCCAGCAGCGATAGCTCCTACGAGCAGTACTTC. Encoded protein: CASSDSSYEQYF. Full variable domain (remainder filled in from reference TRBV14 and TRBJ2-7): EAGVTQFPSHSVIEKGQTVTLRCDPISGHDNLYWYRRVMGKEIKFLLHFVKESKQDESGMPNNRFLAERTGGTYSTLKVQPAELEDSGVYFCASSDSSYEQYFGPGTRLTVT.

The genes are TRBV13 and TRBJ2-1, with 11 bases that match TRBD2. Germline CDR1 is PRHDT and CDR2 is FYEKMQ (reference sequence). The J segment lost 4 bases and the V segment lost 0 bases, leaving 5 bases of the junction unmatched. The CDR3 is 17 amino acids. The CDR3 nucleotides read TGTGCCAGCAGCTTAGGTCTAGCGGGGGGACCGTACAATGAGCAGTTCTTC. Protein product: CASSLGLAGGPYNEQFF.

The chain combines TRBV13 with TRBJ2-7; the D gene is possibly TRBD2 (7 bases). The CDR3 consists of 14 residues. V was trimmed by 8 bases and J by 2 bases, leaving 16 bases between them. CDR1 PRHDT and CDR2 FYEKMQ come from the germline V gene (reference sequence). The CDR3 DNA follows: TGTGCCAGCCGCCTTTTGGGGGGGCCCTACGAGCAGTACTTC. Protein: CASRLLGGPYEQYF.

The chain couples TRBV18 to TRBJ1-1, with D tentatively TRBD1 (6 bases). CDR1 KGHSH and CDR2 LQKENI come from the germline V gene. Deletions cut 3 bases from V and 4 bases from J, with 15 bases between. There are 15 residues in the CDR3. This CDR3 is CASSPVTGQGTEAFF. The CDR3 region has the DNA TGTGCCAGCTCACCCGTGACAGGTCAGGGCACTGAAGCTTTCTTT.

V usage is TRBV11-3 and J usage is TRBJ2-2; D remains unclear. Deletions cut 0 bases from V and 6 bases from J, with 11 bases between. The germline V gene has CDR1 SGHNT and CDR2 YENEEA. The CDR3 has 15 residues. The CDR3 bases are TGTGCCAGCAGCTTAGATAGTGGGCTGGCCGGGGAGCTGTTTTTT. Protein: CASSLDSGLAGELFF.

The chain couples TRBV9 to TRBJ1-5, with D maybe TRBD1 (5 bases). Germline V gene data show CDR1 as SGDLS and CDR2 as YYNGEE. CDR3 size: 14 residues. V lost 2 bases to trimming and J lost 7 bases, with 13 bases between them. The CDR3 protein is CASSVSGAGQPQHF. The CDR3 nucleotides read TGTGCCAGCAGCGTCAGCGGGGCAGGGCAGCCCCAGCATTTT.

CDR3 sequence (DNA): TGTGCCAGCCGACAGGGGTATGGCTACACCTTC. It encodes CASRQGYGYTF. V is TRBV25-1 and J is TRBJ1-2; 8 bases agree with TRBD1. V dropped 8 bases and J dropped 5; count of bases not matched to a gene: 1. Germline assignment: CDR1 MGHDK and CDR2 SYGVNS. CDR3 length equals 11 residues.

Written as DNA, the CDR3 is TGCGCCAGCAGCTCCCCCTCGGCCAGCGGGATCGAGAAATACAATGAGCAGTTCTTC. Translated, it gives CASSSPSASGIEKYNEQFF. The chain links TRBV5-1 to TRBJ2-1; 7 bases map to TRBD2. The V segment lost 3 bases and the J segment 4 bases; nucleotides outside the gene matches: 19. This CDR3 is built from 19 residues. Germline V lookup: CDR1 SGHRS, CDR2 YFSETQ.

The rearrangement joins TRBV6-5 to TRBJ2-7; 10 nucleotides match TRBD1. The V segment lost 0 bases and the J segment 6 bases; nucleotides outside the gene matches: 2. The germline CDR1 and CDR2 sequences are MNHEY and SVGAGI. The CDR3 covers 14 residues. The CDR3 region has the DNA TGTGCCAGCAGTTACTCTTGGGACAGGGGCGAGCAGTACTTC. Protein product: CASSYSWDRGEQYF.

The chain is built from TRBV6-6 and TRBJ2-1; 9 bases fit TRBD1. With 10 bases clipped from V and 6 bases from J, the junction kept 10 bases outside the gene matches. This CDR3 has 14 amino acids. Germline V CDR1 and CDR2: MNHNY, SVGAGI (reference sequence). This CDR3 reads CATITGGAFNEQFF. CDR3 nucleotides: TGTGCCACCATAACAGGGGGCGCATTCAATGAGCAGTTCTTC.